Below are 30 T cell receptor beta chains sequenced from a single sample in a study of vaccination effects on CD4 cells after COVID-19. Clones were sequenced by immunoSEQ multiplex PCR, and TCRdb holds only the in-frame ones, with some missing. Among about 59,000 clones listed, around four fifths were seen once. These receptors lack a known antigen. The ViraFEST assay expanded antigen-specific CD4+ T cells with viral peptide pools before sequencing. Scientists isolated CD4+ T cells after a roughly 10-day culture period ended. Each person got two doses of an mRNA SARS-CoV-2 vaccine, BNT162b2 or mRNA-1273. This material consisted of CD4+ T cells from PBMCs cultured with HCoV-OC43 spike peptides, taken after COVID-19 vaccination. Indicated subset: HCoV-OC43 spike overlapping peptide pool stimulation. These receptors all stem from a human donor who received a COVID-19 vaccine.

The CDR3 nucleotides read TGTGCCAGCAGCCAAGTATCAGATACGCAGTATTTT. Its translation: CASSQVSDTQYF. The rearrangement uses TRBV16 and TRBJ2-3, with D uncertain. This CDR3 contains 12 residues. Germline V gene sequence: CDR1 KGHSY, CDR2 FQNENV. The V end lost 2 bases, the J end lost 4 bases, and 4 bases lay between the germline ends.

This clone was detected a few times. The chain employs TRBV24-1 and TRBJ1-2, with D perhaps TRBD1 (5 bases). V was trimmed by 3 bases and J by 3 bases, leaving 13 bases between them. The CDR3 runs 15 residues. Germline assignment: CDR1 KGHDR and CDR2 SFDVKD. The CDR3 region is CATSDTSGLHYGYTF. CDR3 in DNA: TGTGCCACCAGTGATACCTCGGGACTGCACTATGGCTACACCTTC.

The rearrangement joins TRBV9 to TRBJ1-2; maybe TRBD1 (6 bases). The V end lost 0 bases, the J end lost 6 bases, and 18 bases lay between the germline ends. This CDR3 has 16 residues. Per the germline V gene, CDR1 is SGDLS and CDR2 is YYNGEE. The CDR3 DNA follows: TGTGCCAGCAGCGTAGCGGGGGCCCCGAGTATCGATGGCTACACCTTC. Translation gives CASSVAGAPSIDGYTF.

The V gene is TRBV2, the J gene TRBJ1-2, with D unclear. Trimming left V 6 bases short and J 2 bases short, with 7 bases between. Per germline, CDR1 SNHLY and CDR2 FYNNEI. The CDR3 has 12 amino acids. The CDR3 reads CASSQANYGYTF. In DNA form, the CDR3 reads TGTGCCAGCAGCCAGGCAAACTATGGCTACACCTTC.

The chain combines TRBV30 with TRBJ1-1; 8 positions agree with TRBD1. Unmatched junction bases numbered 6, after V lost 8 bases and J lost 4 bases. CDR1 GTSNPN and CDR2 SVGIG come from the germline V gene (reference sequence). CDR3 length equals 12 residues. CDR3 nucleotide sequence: TGTGCCGGACAGGGTGAAACCACTGAAGCTTTCTTT. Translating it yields CAGQGETTEAFF.

In nucleotides, the CDR3 is TGTGCCAGCAGCTTAAATCCTACCGGGGAGCTGTTTTTT. Its translation: CASSLNPTGELFF. The rearrangement uses TRBV7-3 and TRBJ2-2; D is unresolved. The V gene lost 1 base and the J gene lost 5 bases, with 5 bases spanning the gap. CDR3 length: 13 residues. Germline assignment: CDR1 SGHTA and CDR2 FQGTGA.

The CDR3 loop reads CASSLGTGENIQYF. The CDR3 DNA is TGTGCCAGCAGCCTAGGGACAGGGGAAAACATTCAGTACTTC. This sequence joins TRBV3-1 (or the pseudogene TRBV3-2) and TRBJ2-4, with TRBD1 matching 10 bases. From germline, CDR1 is LGHDT and CDR2 YNNKEL (reference sequence). CDR3 length: 14 amino acids. J was trimmed by 5 bases and V by 4 bases; bases with no gene match: 2.

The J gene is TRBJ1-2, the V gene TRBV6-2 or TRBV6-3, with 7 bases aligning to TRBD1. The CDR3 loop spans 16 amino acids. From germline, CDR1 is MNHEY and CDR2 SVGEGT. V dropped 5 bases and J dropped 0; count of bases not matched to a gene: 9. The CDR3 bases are TGTGCCAGCAGTGTGCCTCGGGACAGCTCTAACTATGGCTACACCTTC. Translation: CASSVPRDSSNYGYTF.

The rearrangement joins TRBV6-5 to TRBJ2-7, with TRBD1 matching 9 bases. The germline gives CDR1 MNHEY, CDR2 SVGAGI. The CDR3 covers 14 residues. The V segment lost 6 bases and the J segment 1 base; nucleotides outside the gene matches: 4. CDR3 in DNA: TGTGCCAGCAGGACGGGACAGGGTTCCTACGAGCAGTACGTC. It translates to CASRTGQGSYEQYV.

CDR3 sequence: CASSQAGGVNTEAFF. CDR3 nucleotides: TGTGCCAGCAGCCAAGCCGGGGGGGTAAACACTGAAGCTTTCTTT. The genes are TRBV3-1 (or the pseudogene TRBV3-2) and TRBJ1-1; D is perhaps TRBD1 (5 bases). This CDR3 is built from 15 residues. Per germline, CDR1 LGHDT and CDR2 YNNKEL (reference sequence). V lost 1 base and J lost 2, with 11 bases in between.

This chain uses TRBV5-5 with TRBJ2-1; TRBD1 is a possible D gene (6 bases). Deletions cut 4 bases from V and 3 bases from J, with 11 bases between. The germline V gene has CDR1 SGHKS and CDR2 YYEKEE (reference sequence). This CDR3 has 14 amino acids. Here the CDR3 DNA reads TGTGCCAGCAGCGTGAACAGGGTCTACAATGAGCAGTTCTTC. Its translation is CASSVNRVYNEQFF. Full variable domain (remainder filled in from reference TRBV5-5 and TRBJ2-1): DAGVTQSPTHLIKTRGQQVTLRCSPISGHKSVSWYQQVLGQGPQFIFQYYEKEERGRGNFPDRFSARQFPNYSSELNVNALLLGDSALYLCASSVNRVYNEQFFGPGTRLTVL.

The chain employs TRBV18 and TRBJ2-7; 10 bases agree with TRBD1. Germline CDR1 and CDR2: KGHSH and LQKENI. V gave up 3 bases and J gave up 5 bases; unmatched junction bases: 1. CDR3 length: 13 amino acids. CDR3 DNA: TGTGCCAGCTCACCTGGGACAGGGGACGAGCAGTACGTC. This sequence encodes CASSPGTGDEQYV.

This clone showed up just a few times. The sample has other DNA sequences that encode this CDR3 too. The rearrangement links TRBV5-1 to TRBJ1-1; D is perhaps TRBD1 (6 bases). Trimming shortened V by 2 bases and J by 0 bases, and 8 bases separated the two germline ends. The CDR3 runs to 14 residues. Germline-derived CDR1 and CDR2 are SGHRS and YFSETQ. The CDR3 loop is CASSLTGLNTEAFF. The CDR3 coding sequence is TGCGCCAGCAGCTTAACAGGGCTGAACACTGAAGCTTTCTTT.

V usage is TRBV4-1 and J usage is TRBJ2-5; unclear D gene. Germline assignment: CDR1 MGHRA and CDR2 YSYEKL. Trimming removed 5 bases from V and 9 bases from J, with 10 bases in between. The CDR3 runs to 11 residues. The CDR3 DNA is TGCGCCAGCAGCTCGTACCGGGCCCAGTACTTC. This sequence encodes CASSSYRAQYF.

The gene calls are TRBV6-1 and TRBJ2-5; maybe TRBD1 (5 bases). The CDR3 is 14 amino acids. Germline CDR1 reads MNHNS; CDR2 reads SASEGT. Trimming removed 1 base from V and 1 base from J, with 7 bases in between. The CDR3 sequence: CASSEGQSQETQYF. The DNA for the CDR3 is TGTGCCAGCAGTGAAGGACAGAGCCAAGAGACCCAGTACTTC.

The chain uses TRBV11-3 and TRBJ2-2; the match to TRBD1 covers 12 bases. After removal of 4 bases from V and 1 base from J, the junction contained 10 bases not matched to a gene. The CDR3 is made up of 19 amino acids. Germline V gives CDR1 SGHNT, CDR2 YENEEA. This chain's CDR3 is CASSSGDRGRWENTGELFF. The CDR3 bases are TGTGCCAGCAGCTCGGGGGACAGGGGGCGCTGGGAGAACACCGGGGAGCTGTTTTTT.

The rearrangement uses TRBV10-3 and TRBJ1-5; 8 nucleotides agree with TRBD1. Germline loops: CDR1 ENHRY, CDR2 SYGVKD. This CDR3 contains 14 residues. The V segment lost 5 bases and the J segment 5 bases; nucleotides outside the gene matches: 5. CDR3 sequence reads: CAISLAGGDQPQHF. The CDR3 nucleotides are TGTGCCATCAGTCTGGCAGGGGGCGATCAGCCCCAGCATTTT.

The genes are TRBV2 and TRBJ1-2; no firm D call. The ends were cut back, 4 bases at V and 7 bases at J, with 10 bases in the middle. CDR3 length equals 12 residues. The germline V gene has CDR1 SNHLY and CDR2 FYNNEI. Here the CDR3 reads CASSAWGTGYTF. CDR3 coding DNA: TGTGCCAGCAGTGCCTGGGGTACTGGCTACACCTTC.

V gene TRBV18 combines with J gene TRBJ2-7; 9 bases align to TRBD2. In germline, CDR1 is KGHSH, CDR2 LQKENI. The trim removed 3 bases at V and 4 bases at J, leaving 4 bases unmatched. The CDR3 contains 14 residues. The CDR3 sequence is CASSPERGVYEQYV. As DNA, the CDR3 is TGTGCCAGCTCACCCGAGCGGGGGGTATACGAGCAGTACGTC.

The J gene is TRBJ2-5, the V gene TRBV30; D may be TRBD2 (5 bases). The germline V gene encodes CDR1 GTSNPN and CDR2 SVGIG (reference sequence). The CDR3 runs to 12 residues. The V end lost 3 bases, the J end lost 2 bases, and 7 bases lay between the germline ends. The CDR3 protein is CAWRAVQETQYF. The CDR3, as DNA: TGTGCCTGGAGAGCGGTACAAGAGACCCAGTACTTC.

The CDR3 sequence: CASSGGGTTGELFF. DNA of the CDR3: TGTGCCAGCAGCGGGGGGGGAACCACCGGGGAGCTGTTTTTT. This chain connects TRBV7-2 to TRBJ2-2; TRBD2 agrees at 7 bases. With 5 bases clipped from V and 4 bases from J, the junction kept 4 bases outside the gene matches. Germline assignment: CDR1 SGHTA and CDR2 FQGNSA. This CDR3 is 14 amino acids long.

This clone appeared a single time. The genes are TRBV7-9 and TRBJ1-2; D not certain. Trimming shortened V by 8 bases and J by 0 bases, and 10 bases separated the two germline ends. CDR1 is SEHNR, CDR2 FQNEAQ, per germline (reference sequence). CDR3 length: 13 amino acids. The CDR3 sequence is CASRVGSNYGYTF. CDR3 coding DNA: TGTGCCAGCCGCGTGGGGTCTAACTATGGCTACACCTTC.

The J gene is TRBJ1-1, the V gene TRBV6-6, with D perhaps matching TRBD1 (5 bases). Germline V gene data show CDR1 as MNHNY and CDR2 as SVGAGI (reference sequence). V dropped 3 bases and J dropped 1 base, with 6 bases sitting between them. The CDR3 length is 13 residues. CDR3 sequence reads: CASSYGGNTEAFF. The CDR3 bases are TGTGCCAGCAGTTATGGGGGGAACACTGAAGCTTTCTTT.

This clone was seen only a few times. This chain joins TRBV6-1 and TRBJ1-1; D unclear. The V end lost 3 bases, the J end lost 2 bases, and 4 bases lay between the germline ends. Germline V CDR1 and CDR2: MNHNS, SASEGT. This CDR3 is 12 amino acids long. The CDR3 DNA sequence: TGTGCCAGCAGTGACAGTAACACTGAAGCTTTCTTT. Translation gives CASSDSNTEAFF.

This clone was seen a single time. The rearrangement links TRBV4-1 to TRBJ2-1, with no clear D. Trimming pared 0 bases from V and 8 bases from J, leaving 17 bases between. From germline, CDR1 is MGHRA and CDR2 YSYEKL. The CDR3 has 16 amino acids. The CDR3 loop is CASSQETDLVAHEQFF. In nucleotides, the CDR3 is TGCGCCAGCAGCCAAGAAACTGATCTGGTTGCCCATGAGCAGTTCTTC.

The CDR3 coding sequence is TGTGCCAGCAGTGGACAGAGCTCTGGAAACACCATATATTTT. Protein sequence: CASSGQSSGNTIYF. The rearrangement joins TRBV2 to TRBJ1-3, with D possibly being TRBD1 (5 bases). Looked up from germline, CDR1 is SNHLY and CDR2 is FYNNEI. Trimming took 4 bases from V and 0 from J, leaving 7 bases between them. The CDR3 extends over 14 amino acids.

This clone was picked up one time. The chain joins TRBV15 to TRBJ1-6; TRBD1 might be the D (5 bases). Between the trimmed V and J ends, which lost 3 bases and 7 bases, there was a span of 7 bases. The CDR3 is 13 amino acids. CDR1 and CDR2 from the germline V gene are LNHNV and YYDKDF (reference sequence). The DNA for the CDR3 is TGTGCCACCAGCAGGACAGCAAATTCACCCCTCCACTTT. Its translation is CATSRTANSPLHF.

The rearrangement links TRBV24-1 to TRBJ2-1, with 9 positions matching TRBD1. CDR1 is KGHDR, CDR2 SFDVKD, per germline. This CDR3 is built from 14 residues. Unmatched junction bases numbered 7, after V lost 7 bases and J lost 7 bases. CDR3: CATRTTGQGNEQFF. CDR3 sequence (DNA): TGTGCCACCAGAACCACGGGACAGGGTAATGAGCAGTTCTTC.

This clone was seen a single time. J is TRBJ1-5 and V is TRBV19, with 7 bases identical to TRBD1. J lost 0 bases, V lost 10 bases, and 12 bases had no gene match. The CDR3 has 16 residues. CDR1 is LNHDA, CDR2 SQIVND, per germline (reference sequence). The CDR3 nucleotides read TGTGCCACTAAAGGGGGACAGCCCTATAGCAATCAGCCCCAGCATTTT. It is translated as CATKGGQPYSNQPQHF.

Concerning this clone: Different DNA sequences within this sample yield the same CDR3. CDR3 DNA sequence: TGTGCCAGCAGCCCGTTTCGAGGGACTTGGGAGACCCAGTACTTC. It encodes CASSPFRGTWETQYF. This chain links TRBV7-2 with TRBJ2-5, with D possibly matching TRBD2 (6 bases). The CDR3 consists of 15 residues. CDR1 SGHTA and CDR2 FQGNSA come from the germline V gene. V lost 5 bases, J lost 5 bases, and 18 bases lay in between.